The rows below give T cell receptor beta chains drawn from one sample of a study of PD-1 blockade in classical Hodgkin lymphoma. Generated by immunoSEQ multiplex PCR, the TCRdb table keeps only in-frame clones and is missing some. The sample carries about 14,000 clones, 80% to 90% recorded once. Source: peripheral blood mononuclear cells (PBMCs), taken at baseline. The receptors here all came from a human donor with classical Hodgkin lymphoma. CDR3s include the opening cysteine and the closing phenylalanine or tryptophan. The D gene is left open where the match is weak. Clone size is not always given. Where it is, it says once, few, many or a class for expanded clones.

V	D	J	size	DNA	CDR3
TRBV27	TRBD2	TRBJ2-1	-	TGTGCCAGCAGTGTCGCCCAGGGAGGGTACAATGAGCAGTTCTTC	CASSVAQGGYNEQFF
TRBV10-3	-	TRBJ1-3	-	TGTGCCATCAGTGAGTCTGGAAACACCATATATTTT	CAISESGNTIYF
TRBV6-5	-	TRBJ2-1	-	TGTGCCAGCAGTTACTCGAGTCAAAATAAGCAGTTCTTC	CASSYSSQNKQFF
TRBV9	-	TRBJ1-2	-	TGTGCCAGCAGCGCCGGGGGGGGGCGCGAAGACTATGGCTACACCTTC	CASSAGGGREDYGYTF
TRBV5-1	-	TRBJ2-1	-	TGCGCCAGCAGCTTTGGGGGCTACTCGGGCAATGAGCAGTTCTTC	CASSFGGYSGNEQFF
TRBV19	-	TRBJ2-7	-	TGTGCCAGTAGTCCTGCGAGGCCTCCCTACGAGCAGTACTTC	CASSPARPPYEQYF
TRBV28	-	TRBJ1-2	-	TGTGCCAGCAGTCTTACAGATTATGGCTACACCTTC	CASSLTDYGYTF
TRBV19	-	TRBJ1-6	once	TGTGCCAGTAGTATAAGTCGGAGCTCCTATAATTCACCCCTCCACTTT	CASSISRSSYNSPLHF
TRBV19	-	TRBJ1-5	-	TGTGCCAGTAGTATAGTCTCTCCGGCACATGGGCTTAATCAGCCCCAGCATTTT	CASSIVSPAHGLNQPQHF
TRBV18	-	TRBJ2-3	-	TGTGCCAGCTCACCATCCACAGATACGCAGTATTTT	CASSPSTDTQYF
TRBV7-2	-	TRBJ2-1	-	TGTGCCAGCAGCTTAGGAAGCTACCTAAGCTCCTACAATGAGCAGTTCTTC	CASSLGSYLSSYNEQFF
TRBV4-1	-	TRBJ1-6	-	TGCGCCAGCAGCCAAGAAGGGGGAGGAGAACCCGGGAATTCACCCCTCCACTTT	CASSQEGGGEPGNSPLHF
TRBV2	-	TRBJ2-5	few	TGTGCCAGCATGAGGGGGGGGGAGACCCAGTACTTC	CASMRGGETQYF
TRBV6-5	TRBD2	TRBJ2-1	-	TGTGCCAGCAGGGGTAGCGGGGGGAGGTACAATGAGCAGTTCTTC	CASRGSGGRYNEQFF
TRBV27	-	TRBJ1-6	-	TGTGCCAGCAGTTTAGAGACATGGACACCCCTCCACTTT	CASSLETWTPLHF
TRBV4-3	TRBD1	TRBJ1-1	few	TGCGCCAGCAGCCAGGAGGACAGGGCGGTAATGAACACTGAAGCTTTCTTT	CASSQEDRAVMNTEAFF
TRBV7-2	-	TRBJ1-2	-	TGTGCCAGCAGCTCCCCTATGACACCGAACTATGGCTACACCTTC	CASSSPMTPNYGYTF
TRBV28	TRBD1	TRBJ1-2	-	TGTGCCAGCAGACTACAGGGGGACTATGGCTACACCTTC	CASRLQGDYGYTF
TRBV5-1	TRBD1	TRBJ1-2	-	TGCGCCAGCAGCACTGGGGACAGAACCTATGGCTACACCTTC	CASSTGDRTYGYTF
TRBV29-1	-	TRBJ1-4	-	TGCAGATCAAACCGGCGGGACAAAAATGAAAAACTGTTTTTT	CRSNRRDKNEKLFF
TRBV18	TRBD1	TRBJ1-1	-	TGTGCCAGCTCAGAACAGGGGACCCCTGAAGCTTTCTTT	CASSEQGTPEAFF
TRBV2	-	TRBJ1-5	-	TGTGCCAGCAGTCTATCGAGGGCTAATCAGCCCCAGCATTTT	CASSLSRANQPQHF
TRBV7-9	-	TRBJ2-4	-	TGTGCCAGCAGCCTAGGTAGGGACGGACGAAAAAACATTCAGTACTTC	CASSLGRDGRKNIQYF
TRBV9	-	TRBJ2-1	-	TGTGCCAGCGGGGAGTACAATGAGCAGTTCTTC	CASGEYNEQFF
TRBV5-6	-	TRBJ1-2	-	TGTGCCAGCAGCTTGGTTGTAGAAATCTATGGCTACACCTTC	CASSLVVEIYGYTF
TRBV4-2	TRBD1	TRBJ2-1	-	TGTGCCAGCAGCCAAGGGCAGGGGGTCTACAATGAGCAGTTCTTC	CASSQGQGVYNEQFF
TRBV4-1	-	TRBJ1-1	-	TGCGCCAGCAGCCAAGTCACAGGGCAATACACTGAAGCTTTCTTT	CASSQVTGQYTEAFF
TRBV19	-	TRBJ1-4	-	TGTGCCAGTAGTAGCGGACCGCTCTATGAAAAACTGTTTTTT	CASSSGPLYEKLFF
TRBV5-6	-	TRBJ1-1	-	TGTGCCAGCAGCTTGAAGGGAAGCCCTGAAGCTTTCTTT	CASSLKGSPEAFF
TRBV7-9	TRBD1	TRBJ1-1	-	TGTGCCAGCAGCTCGGACAGGGTAACTGAAGCTTTCTTT	CASSSDRVTEAFF
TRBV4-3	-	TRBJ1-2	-	TGCGCCAGCAGCCAAGATTTTACGTTAGGCTACACCTTC	CASSQDFTLGYTF
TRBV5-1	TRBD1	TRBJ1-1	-	TGCGCCAGCAGCGGGACAGGAATGAACACTGAAGCTTTCTTT	CASSGTGMNTEAFF
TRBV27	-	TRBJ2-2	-	TGTGCCAGCAGTCCGGTGACAGGGACTACCGGGGAGCTGTTTTTT	CASSPVTGTTGELFF
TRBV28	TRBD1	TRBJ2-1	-	TGTGCCAGCATCCGATGGGACAGAGGCTACAATGAGCAGTTCTTC	CASIRWDRGYNEQFF
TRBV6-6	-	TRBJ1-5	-	TGTGCCAGCATGTGGGAGCGGTTCAATCAGCCCCAGCATTTT	CASMWERFNQPQHF
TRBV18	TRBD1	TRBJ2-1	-	TGTGCCAGCTCACACGTGGGGACAGGGGAGGAGCAGTTCTTC	CASSHVGTGEEQFF
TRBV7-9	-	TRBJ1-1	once	TGTGCCAGCAGCTTAGTGGGGGATGAAGCTTTCTTT	CASSLVGDEAFF
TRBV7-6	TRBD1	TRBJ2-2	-	TGTGCCAGCAGCTTAAAGGGGGCGCAGGGCACCGGGGAGCTGTTTTTT	CASSLKGAQGTGELFF
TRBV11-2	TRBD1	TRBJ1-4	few	TGTGCCAGCAGCTTAGGGACAGGGAGTGAAAAACTGTTTTTT	CASSLGTGSEKLFF
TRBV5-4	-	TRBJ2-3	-	TGTGCCAGCAGCTTGACAGATACGCAGTATTTT	CASSLTDTQYF
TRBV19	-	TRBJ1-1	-	TGTGCCAGTAGTATAACCAGGGTGAACACTGAAGCTTTCTTT	CASSITRVNTEAFF